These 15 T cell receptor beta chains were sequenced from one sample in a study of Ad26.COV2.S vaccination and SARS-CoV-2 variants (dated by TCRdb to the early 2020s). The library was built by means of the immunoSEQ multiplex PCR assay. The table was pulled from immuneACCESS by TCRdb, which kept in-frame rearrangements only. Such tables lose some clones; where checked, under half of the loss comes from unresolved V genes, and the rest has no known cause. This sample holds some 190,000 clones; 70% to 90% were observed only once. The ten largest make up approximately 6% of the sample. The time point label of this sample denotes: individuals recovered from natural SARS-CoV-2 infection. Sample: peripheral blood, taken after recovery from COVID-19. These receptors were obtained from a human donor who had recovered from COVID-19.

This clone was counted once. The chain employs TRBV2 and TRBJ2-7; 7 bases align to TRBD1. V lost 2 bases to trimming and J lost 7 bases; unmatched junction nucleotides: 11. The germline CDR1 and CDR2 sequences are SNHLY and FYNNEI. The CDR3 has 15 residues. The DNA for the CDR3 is TGTGCCAGCAGTGAATTCAGGGGGTCCTTTGGGGAGCAGTACTTC. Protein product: CASSEFRGSFGEQYF. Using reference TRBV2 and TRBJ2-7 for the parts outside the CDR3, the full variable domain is EPEVTQTPSHQVTQMGQEVILRCVPISNHLYFYWYRQILGQKVEFLVSFYNNEISEKSEIFDDQFSVERPDGSNFTLKIRSTKLEDSAMYFCASSEFRGSFGEQYFGPGTRLTVT.

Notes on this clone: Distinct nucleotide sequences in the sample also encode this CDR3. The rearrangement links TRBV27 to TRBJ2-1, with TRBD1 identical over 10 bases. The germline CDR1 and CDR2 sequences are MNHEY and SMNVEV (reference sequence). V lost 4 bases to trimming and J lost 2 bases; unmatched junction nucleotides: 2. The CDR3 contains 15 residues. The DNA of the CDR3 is TGTGCCAGCAGTTCGGGGACAGGGGCCTACAATGAGCAGTTCTTC. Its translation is CASSSGTGAYNEQFF.

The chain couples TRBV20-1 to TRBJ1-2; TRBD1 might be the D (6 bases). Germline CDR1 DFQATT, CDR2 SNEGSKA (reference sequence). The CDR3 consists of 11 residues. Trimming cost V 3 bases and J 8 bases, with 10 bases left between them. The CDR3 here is CSARNRDGYTF. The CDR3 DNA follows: TGCAGTGCTAGGAACAGGGACGGCTACACCTTC.

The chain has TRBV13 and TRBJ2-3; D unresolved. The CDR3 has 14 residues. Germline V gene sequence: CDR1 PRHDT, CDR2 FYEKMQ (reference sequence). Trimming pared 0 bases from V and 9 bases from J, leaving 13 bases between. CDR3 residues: CASSLGSGSETQYF. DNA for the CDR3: TGTGCCAGCAGCTTAGGTTCCGGCTCCGAGACGCAGTATTTT. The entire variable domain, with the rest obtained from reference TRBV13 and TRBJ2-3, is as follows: AAGVIQSPRHLIKEKRETATLKCYPIPRHDTVYWYQQGPGQDPQFLISFYEKMQSDKGSIPDRFSAQQFSDYHSELNMSSLELGDSALYFCASSLGSGSETQYFGPGTRLTVL.

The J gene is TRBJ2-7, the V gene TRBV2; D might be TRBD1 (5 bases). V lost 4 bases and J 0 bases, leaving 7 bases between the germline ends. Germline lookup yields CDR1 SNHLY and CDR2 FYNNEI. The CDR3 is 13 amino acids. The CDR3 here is CASSGDSSYEQYF. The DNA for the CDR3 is TGTGCCAGCAGTGGTGACAGCTCCTACGAGCAGTACTTC. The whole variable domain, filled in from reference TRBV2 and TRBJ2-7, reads EPEVTQTPSHQVTQMGQEVILRCVPISNHLYFYWYRQILGQKVEFLVSFYNNEISEKSEIFDDQFSVERPDGSNFTLKIRSTKLEDSAMYFCASSGDSSYEQYFGPGTRLTVT.

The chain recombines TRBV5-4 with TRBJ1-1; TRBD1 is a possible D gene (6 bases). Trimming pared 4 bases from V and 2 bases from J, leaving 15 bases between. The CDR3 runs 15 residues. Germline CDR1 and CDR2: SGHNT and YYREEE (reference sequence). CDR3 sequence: CASSPGGTLNTEAFF. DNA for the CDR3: TGTGCCAGCAGCCCTGGGGGGACACTTAACACTGAAGCTTTCTTT. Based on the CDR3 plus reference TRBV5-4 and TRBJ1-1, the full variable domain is ETGVTQSPTHLIKTRGQQVTLRCSSQSGHNTVSWYQQALGQGPQFIFQYYREEENGRGNFPPRFSGLQFPNYSSELNVNALELDDSALYLCASSPGGTLNTEAFFGQGTRLTVV.

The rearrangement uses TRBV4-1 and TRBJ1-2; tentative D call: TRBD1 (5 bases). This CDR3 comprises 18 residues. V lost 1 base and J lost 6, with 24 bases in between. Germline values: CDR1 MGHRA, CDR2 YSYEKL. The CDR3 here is CASSQVDAGLPRLDGYTF. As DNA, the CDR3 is TGCGCCAGCAGCCAAGTTGACGCGGGACTTCCCCGCCTGGATGGCTACACCTTC.

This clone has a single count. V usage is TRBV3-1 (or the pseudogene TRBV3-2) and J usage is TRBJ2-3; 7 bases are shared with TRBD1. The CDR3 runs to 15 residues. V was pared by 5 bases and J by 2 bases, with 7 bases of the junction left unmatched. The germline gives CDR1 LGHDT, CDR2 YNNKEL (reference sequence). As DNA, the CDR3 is TGTGCCAGCAGCTATTCGGGACAGTACACAGATACGCAGTATTTT. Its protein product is CASSYSGQYTDTQYF.

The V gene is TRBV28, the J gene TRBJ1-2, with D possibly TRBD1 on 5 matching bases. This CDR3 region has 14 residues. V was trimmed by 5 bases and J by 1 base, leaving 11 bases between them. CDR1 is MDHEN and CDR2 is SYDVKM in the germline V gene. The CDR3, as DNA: TGTGCCAGCAGTCGGGACGGACGTAACTATGGCTACACCTTC. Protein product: CASSRDGRNYGYTF.

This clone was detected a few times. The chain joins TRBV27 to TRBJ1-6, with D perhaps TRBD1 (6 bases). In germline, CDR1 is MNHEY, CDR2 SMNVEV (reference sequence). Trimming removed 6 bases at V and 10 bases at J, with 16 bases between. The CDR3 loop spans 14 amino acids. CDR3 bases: TGTGCCAGCAGGATTGGGGGGGCGGGCTCACCCCTCCACTTT. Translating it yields CASRIGGAGSPLHF.

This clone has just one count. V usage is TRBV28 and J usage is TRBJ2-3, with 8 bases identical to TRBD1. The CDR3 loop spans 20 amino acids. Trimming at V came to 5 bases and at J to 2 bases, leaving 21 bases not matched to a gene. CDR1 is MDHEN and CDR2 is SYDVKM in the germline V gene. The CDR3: CASSHLRTGRLGSYTDTQYF. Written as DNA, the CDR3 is TGTGCCAGCAGTCATCTTCGGACAGGGCGCCTGGGGTCCTACACAGATACGCAGTATTTT.

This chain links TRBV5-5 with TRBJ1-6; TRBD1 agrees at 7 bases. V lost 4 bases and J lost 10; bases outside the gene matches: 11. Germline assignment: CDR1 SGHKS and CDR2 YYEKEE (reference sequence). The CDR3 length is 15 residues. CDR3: CASSNGQVERSPLHF. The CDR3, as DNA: TGTGCCAGCAGCAACGGACAGGTTGAGCGATCACCCCTCCACTTT.

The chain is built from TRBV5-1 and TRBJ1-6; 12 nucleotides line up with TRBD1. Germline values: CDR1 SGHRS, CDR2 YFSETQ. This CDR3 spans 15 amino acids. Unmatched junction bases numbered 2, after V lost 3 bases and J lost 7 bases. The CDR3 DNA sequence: TGCGCCAGCAGCTCGGGACAGGGGGCGAATTCACCCCTCCACTTT. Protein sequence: CASSSGQGANSPLHF.

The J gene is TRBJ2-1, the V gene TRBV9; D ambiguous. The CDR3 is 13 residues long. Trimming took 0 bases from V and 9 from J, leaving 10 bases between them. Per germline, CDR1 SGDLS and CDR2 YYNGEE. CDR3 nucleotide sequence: TGTGCCAGCAGCGTAGCTGGGTCGGGTGAGCAGTTCTTC. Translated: CASSVAGSGEQFF.

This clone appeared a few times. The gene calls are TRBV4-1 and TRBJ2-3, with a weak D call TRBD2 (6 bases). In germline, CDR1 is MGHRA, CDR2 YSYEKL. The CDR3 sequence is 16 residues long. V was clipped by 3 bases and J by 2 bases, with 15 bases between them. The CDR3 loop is CASSQDSGTFTDTQYF. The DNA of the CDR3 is TGCGCCAGCAGCCAGGATTCCGGGACTTTCACAGATACGCAGTATTTT.